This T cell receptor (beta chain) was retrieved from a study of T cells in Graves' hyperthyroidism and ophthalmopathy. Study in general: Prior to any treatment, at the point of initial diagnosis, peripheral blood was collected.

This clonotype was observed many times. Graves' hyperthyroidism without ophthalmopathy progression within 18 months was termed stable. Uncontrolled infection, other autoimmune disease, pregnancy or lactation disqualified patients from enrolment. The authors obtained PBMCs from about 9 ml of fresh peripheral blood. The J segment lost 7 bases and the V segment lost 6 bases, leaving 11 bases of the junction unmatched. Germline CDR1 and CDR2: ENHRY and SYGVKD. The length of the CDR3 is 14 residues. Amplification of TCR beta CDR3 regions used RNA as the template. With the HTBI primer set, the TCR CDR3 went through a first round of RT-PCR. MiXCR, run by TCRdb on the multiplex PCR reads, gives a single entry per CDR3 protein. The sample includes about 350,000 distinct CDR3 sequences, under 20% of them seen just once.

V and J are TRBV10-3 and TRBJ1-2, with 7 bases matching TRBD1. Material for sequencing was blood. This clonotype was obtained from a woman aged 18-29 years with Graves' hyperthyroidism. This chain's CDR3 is CAIRDPYRGRGYTF. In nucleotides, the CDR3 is TGTGCCATCAGGGACCCCTACAGGGGCCGTGGCTACACCTTC.